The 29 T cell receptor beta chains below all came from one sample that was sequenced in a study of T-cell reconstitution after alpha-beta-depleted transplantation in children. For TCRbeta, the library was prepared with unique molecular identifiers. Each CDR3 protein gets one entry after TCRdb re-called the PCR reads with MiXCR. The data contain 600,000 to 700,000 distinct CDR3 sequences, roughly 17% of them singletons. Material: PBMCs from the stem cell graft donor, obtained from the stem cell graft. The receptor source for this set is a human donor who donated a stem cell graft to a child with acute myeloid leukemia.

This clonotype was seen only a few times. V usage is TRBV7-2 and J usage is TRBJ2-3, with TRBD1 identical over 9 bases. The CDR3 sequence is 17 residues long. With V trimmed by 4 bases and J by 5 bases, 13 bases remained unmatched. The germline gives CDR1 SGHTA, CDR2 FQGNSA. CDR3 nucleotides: TGTGCCAGCAGCTCCACTGGGACAGGGCGGGGGAAAGATACGCAGTATTTT. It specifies CASSSTGTGRGKDTQYF.

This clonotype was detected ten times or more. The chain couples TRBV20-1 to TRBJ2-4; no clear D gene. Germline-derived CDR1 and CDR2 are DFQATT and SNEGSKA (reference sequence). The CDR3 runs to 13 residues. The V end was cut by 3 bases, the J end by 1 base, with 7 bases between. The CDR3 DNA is TGCAGTGCTAGTTTGGTGGCCAAAAACATTCAGTACTTC. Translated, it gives CSASLVAKNIQYF.

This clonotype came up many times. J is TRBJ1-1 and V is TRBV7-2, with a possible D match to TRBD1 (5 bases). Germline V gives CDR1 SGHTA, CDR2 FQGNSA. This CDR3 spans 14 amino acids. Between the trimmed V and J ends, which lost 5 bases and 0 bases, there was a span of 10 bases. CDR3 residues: CASSPGMMNTEAFF. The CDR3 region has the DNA TGTGCCAGCAGCCCAGGGATGATGAACACTGAAGCTTTCTTT.

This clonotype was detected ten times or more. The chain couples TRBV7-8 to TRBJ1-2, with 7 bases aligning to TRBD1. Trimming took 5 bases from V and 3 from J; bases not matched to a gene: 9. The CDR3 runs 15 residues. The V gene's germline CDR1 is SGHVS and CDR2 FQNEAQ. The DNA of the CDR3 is TGTGCCAGCAGCGCATACAGGGGCAGGGACTATGGCTACACCTTC. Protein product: CASSAYRGRDYGYTF.

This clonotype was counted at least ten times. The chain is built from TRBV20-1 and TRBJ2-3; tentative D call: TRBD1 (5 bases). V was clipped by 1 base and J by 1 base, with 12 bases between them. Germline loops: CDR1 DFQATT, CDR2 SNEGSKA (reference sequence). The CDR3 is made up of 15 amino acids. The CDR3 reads CSARAAGMGTDTQYF. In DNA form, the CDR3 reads TGCAGTGCTAGAGCCGCAGGGATGGGCACAGATACGCAGTATTTT.

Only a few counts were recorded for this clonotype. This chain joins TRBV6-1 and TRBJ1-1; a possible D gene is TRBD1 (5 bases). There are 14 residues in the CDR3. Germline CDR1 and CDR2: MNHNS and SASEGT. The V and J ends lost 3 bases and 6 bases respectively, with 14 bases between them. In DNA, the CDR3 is TGTGCCAGCAGTGACAGGGTTGGATCCGCTGAAGCTTTCTTT. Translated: CASSDRVGSAEAFF.

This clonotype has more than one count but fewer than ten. The CDR3, as DNA: TGCAGTGCTAGCGCGGGGGGGCAGGGGGGATATAGAGAGACCCAGTACTTC. Encoded protein: CSASAGGQGGYRETQYF. The rearrangement links TRBV20-1 to TRBJ2-5, with 9 bases fitting TRBD2. Germline V gene sequence: CDR1 DFQATT, CDR2 SNEGSKA (reference sequence). Losses at the gene ends were 3 bases for V and 4 bases for J; bases not matched to a gene: 15. This CDR3 has 17 residues.

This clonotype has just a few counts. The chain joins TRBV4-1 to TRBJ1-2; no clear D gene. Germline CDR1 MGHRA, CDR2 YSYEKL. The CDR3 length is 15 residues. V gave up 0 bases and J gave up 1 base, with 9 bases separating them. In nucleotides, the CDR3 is TGCGCCAGCAGCCAAGATGACGGATTTAACTATGGCTACACCTTC. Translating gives CASSQDDGFNYGYTF.

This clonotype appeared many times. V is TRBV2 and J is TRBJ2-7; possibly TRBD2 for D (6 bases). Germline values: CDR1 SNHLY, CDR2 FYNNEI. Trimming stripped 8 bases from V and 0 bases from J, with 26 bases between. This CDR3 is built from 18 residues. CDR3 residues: CASRLARGGWSSSYEQYV. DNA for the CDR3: TGTGCCAGCCGTTTAGCGCGGGGTGGATGGAGTAGCTCCTACGAGCAGTACGTC.

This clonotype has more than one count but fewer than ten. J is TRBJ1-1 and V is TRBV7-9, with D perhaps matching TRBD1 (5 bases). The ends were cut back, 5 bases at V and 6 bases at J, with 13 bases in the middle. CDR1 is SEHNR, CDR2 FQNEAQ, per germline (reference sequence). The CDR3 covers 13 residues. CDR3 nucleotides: TGTGCCAGCAGCCCCCACGGGGGTCCTGAAGCTTTCTTT. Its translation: CASSPHGGPEAFF.

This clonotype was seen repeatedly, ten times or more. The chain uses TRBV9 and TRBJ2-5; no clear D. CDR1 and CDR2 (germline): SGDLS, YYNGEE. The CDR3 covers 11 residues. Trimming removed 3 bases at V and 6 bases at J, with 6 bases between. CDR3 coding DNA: TGTGCCAGCAGCGCAGGTCAGACCCAGTACTTC. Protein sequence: CASSAGQTQYF.

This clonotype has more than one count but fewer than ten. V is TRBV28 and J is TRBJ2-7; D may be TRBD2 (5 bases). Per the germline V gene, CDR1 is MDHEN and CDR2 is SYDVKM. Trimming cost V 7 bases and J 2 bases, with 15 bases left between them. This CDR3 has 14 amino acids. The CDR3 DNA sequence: TGTGCCAGCACTGGAGGAGTGGAAACCTACGAGCAGTACTTC. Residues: CASTGGVETYEQYF. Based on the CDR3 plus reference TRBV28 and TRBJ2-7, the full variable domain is DVKVTQSSRYLVKRTGEKVFLECVQDMDHENMFWYRQDPGLGLRLIYFSYDVKMKEKGDIPEGYSVSREKKERFSLILESASTNQTSMYLCASTGGVETYEQYFGPGTRLTVT.

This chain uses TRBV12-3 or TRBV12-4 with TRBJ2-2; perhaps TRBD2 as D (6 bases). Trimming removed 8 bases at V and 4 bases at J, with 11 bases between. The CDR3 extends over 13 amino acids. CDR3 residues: CASPWRATGELFF. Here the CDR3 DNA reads TGTGCCAGCCCTTGGAGGGCCACCGGGGAGCTGTTTTTT.

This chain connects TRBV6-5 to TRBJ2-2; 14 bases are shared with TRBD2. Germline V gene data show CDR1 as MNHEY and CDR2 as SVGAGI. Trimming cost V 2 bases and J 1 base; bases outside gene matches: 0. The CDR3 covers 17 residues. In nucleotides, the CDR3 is TGTGCCAGCAGTTACGGGACTAGCGGGGGGAACACCGGGGAGCTGTTTTTT. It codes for CASSYGTSGGNTGELFF.

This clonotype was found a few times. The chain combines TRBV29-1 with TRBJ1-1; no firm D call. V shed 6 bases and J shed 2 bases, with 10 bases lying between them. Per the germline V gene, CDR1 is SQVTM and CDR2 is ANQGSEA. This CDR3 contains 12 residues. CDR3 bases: TGCAGCGTCGCTCATATAAACACTGAAGCTTTCTTT. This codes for CSVAHINTEAFF.

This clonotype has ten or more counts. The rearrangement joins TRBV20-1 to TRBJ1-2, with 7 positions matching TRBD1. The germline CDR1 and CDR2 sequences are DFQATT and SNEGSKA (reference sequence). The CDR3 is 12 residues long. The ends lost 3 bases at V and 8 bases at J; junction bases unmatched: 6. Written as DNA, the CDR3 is TGCAGTGCTAGTCGACAGGGCCACGGCTACACCTTC. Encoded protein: CSASRQGHGYTF.

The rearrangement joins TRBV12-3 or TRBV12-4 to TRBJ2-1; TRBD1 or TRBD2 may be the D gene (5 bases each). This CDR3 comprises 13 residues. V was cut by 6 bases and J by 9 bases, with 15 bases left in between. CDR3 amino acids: CASSVGPGAEQFF. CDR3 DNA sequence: TGTGCCAGCAGCGTGGGACCCGGGGCTGAGCAGTTCTTC.

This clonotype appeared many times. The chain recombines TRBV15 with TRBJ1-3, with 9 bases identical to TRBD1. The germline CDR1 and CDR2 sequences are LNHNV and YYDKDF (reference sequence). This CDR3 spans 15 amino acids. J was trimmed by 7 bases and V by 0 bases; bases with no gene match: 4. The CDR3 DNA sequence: TGTGCCACCAGCAGAGACGGGACAGGGTGGAACACCATATATTTT. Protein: CATSRDGTGWNTIYF.

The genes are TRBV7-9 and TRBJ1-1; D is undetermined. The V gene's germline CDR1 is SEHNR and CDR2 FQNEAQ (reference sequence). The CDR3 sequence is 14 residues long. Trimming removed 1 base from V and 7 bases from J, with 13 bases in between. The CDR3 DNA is TGTGCCAGCAGCTTAGATATCGGTGGCAGTGAAGCTTTCTTT. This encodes CASSLDIGGSEAFF. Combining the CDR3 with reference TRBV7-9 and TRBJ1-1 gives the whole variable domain DTGVSQNPRHKITKRGQNVTFRCDPISEHNRLYWYRQTLGQGPEFLTYFQNEAQLEKSRLLSDRFSAERPKGSFSTLEIQRTEQGDSAMYLCASSLDIGGSEAFFGQGTRLTVV.

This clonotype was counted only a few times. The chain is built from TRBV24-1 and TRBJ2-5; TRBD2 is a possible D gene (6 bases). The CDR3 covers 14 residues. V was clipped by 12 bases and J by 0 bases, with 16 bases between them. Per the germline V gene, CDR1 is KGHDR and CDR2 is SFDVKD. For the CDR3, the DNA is TGTGCCTGCTCGGAGGGGACGTACCAAGAGACCCAGTACTTC. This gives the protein CACSEGTYQETQYF.

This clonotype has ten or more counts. CDR3 sequence reads: CSVEGQSRDTEAFF. The CDR3 DNA is TGCAGCGTCGAGGGACAGAGCCGGGACACTGAAGCTTTCTTT. This chain joins TRBV29-1 and TRBJ1-1, with 7 bases lining up with TRBD1. The V gene end was trimmed by 6 bases and the J gene end by 3 bases; junction bases not matched to a gene: 10. Germline V gives CDR1 SQVTM, CDR2 ANQGSEA. This CDR3 region has 14 residues. Supplemented by reference TRBV29-1 and TRBJ1-1, the full variable domain reads SAVISQKPSRDICQRGTSLTIQCQVDSQVTMMFWYRQQPGQSLTLIATANQGSEATYESGFVIDKFPISRPNLTFSTLTVSNMSPEDSSIYLCSVEGQSRDTEAFFGQGTRLTVV.

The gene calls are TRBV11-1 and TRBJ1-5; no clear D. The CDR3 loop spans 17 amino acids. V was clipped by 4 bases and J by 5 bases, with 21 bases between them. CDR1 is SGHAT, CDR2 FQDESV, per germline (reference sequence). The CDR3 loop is CASSSLEEGATDQPQHF. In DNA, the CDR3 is TGTGCCAGCAGCTCCCTAGAAGAAGGCGCTACAGATCAGCCCCAGCATTTT.

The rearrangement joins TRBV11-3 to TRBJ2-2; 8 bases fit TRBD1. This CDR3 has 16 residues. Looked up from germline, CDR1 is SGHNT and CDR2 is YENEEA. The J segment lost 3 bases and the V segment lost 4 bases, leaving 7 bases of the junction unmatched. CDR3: CASSSGQGTDTGELFF. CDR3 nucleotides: TGTGCCAGCAGCTCCGGACAGGGTACCGACACCGGGGAGCTGTTTTTT.

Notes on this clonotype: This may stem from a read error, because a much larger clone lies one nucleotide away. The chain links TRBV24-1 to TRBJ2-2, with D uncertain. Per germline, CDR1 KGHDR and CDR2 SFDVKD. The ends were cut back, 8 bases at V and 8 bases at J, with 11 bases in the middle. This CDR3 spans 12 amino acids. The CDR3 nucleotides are TGTGCCACCATTCACTACTCGGGGGAGCTGTTTTTT. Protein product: CATIHYSGELFF.

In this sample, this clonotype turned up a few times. In nucleotides, the CDR3 is TGTGCCAGCAGCGGTACACCTAATGAAAAACTGTTTTTT. The encoded protein is CASSGTPNEKLFF. This rearrangement joins TRBV6-1 to TRBJ1-4, with D unresolved. Germline values: CDR1 MNHNS, CDR2 SASEGT. The CDR3 is 13 residues long. V was clipped by 6 bases and J by 3 bases, with 8 bases between them.

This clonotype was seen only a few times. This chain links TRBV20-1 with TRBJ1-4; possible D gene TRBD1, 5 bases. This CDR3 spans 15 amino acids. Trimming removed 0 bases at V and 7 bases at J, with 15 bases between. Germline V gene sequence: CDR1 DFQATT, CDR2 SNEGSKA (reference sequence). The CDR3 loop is CSARDQRTTREKLFF. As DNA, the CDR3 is TGCAGTGCTAGAGATCAGAGGACAACCCGTGAAAAACTGTTTTTT.

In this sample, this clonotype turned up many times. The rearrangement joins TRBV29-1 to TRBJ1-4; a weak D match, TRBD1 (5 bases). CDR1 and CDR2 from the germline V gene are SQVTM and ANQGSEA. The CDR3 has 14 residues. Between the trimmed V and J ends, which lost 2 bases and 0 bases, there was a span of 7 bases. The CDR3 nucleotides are TGCAGCGTTGAAACGGGGGCAACTAATGAAAAACTGTTTTTT. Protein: CSVETGATNEKLFF. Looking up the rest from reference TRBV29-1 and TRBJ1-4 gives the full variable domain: SAVISQKPSRDICQRGTSLTIQCQVDSQVTMMFWYRQQPGQSLTLIATANQGSEATYESGFVIDKFPISRPNLTFSTLTVSNMSPEDSSIYLCSVETGATNEKLFFGSGTQLSVL.

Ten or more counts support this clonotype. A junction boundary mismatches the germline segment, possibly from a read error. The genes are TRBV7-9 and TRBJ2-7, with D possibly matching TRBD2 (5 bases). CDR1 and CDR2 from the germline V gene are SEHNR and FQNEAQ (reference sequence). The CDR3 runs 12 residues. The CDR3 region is CASSLEAYEQYF. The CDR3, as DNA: TGCGCCAGCAGCTTGGAGGCCTACGAGCAGTACTTC.

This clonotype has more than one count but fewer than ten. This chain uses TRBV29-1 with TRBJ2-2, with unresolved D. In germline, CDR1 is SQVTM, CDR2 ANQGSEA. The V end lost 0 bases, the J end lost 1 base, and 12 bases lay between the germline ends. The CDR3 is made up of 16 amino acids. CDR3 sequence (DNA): TGCAGCGTTGAAGATTTCCGAACCCAGAACACCGGGGAGCTGTTTTTT. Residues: CSVEDFRTQNTGELFF.